This T cell receptor (beta chain) was captured in a study of OX40 agonist ivuxolimab in advanced cancers. Overall study: Each dose-escalation patient presented with hepatocellular carcinoma, melanoma, renal cell or head and neck cancer.

Method: immunoSEQ multiplex PCR; TCRdb's copy keeps in-frame clones and lacks some. The sample lists around 100,000 clones, 91% occurring once. Germline-derived CDR1 and CDR2 are LNHDA and SQIVND (reference sequence). The CDR3 is 15 amino acids. J gave up 5 bases and V 7 bases, and 10 bases lay outside the gene matches. The sample consisted of CD4+ or CD8+ T cells sorted from blood, taken in a trial of the OX40 agonist ivuxolimab. This TCR came from an adult with an advanced solid tumor such as melanoma, head and neck, liver or kidney cancer. The rearrangement joins TRBV19 to TRBJ2-2, with 7 bases fitting TRBD2. The CDR3: CASKSIAGITGELFF. CDR3 in DNA: TGTGCCAGTAAATCTATAGCGGGTATAACCGGGGAGCTGTTTTTT.